Sequencing of this TCR beta chain was carried out in a study of T cell changes during pregnancy in multiple sclerosis (dated by TCRdb to about 2019). Looking at the study overall: The study looked at changes in the T cell repertoire across pregnancy in women with multiple sclerosis.

The library was generated by the immunoSEQ multiplex PCR assay. What TCRdb holds here is the immuneACCESS table cut down to in-frame rearrangements. Part of the clones is not present; checked against another copy, under half of the missing clones reflect an unresolved V gene, and the others are unexplained. This sample lists 50,000 or so clones; approximately 92% were detected once. Roughly 0.71% of the sample is taken by the ten largest. In the case of this clone: What antigen it recognizes has not been identified. No base quality values were provided; no much bigger clone lies one nucleotide off.

The CDR3 has 14 amino acids, counting the end cysteine and phenylalanine. Solely the CDR3 DNA is kept, with 42 bases framed from the first base. Looking up the germline V gene (reference sequence) yields CDR1 GTSNPN and CDR2 SVGIG. The V end loses 1 base and the J end loses 0 bases, and a stretch of 9 bases separates them. This TCR came from a female donor with multiple sclerosis, enrolled in a pregnancy study. The sample here was CD4+ T cells from peripheral blood mononuclear cells, taken in the third trimester of pregnancy. The V and J segments used are TRBV30 and TRBJ1-1; the D gene is perhaps TRBD1, from 6 matching bases. The nucleotides are TGTGCCTGGAGTGCAGGGGCGATGAACACTGAAGCTTTCTTT. It encodes CAWSAGAMNTEAFF.